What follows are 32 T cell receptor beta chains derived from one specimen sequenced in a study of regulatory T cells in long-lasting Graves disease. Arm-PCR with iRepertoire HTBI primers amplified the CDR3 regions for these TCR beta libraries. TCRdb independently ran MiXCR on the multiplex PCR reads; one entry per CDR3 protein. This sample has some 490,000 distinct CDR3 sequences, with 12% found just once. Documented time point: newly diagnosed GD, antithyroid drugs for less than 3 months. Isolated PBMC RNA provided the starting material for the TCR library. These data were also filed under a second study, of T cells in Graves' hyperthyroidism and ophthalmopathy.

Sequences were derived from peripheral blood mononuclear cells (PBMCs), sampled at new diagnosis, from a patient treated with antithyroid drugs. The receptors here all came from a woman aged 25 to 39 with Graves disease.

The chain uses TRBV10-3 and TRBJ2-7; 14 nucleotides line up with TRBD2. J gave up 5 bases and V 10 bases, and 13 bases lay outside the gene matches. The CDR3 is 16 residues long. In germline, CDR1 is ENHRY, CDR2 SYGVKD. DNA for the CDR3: TGTGCCAGCAGCTGGCGACTAGCGGGAGGGCCTAACGAGCAGTACTTC. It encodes CASSWRLAGGPNEQYF.

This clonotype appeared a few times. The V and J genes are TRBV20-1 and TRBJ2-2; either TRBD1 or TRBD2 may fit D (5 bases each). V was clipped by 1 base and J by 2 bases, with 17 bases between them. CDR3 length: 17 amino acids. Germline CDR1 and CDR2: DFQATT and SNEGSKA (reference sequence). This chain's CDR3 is CSARGGGWRSNTGELFF. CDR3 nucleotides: TGCAGTGCTAGAGGGGGCGGCTGGAGGAGCAACACCGGGGAGCTGTTTTTT.

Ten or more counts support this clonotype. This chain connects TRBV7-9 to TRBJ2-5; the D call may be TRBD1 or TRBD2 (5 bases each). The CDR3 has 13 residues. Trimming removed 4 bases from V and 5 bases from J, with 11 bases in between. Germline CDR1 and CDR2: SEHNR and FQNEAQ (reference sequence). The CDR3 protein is CASSSTEGETQYF. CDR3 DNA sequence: TGTGCCAGCAGCTCGACAGAGGGGGAGACCCAGTACTTC. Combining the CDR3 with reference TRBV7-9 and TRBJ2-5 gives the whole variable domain DTGVSQNPRHKITKRGQNVTFRCDPISEHNRLYWYRQTLGQGPEFLTYFQNEAQLEKSRLLSDRFSAERPKGSFSTLEIQRTEQGDSAMYLCASSSTEGETQYFGPGTRLLVL.

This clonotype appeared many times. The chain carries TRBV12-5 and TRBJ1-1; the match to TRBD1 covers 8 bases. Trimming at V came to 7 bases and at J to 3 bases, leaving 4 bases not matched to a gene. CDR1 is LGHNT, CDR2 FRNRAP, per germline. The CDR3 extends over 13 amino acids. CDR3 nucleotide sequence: TGTGCTAGTGCTAAACAGGGGGACACTGAAGCTTTCTTT. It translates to CASAKQGDTEAFF.

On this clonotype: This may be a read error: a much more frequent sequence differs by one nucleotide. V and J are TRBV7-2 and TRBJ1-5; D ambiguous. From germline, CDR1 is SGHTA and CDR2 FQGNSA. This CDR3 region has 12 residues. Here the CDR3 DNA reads TGTGCCAGCAGTTCCCCAAATCACCCCCAGCATTTT. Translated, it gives CASSSPNHPQHF.

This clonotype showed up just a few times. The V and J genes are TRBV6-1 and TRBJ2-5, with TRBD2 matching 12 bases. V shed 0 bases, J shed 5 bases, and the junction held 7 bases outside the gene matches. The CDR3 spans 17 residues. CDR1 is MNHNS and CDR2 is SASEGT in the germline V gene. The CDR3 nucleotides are TGTGCCAGCAGTGAAGCCCTAGCGGGAGGGCCTGGGGAGACCCAGTACTTC. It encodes CASSEALAGGPGETQYF.

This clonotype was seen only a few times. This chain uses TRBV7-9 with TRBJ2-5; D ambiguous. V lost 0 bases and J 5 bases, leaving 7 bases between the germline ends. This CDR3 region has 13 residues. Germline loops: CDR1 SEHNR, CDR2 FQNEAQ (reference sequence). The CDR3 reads CASSLAFGETQYF. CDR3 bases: TGTGCCAGCAGCTTAGCGTTCGGGGAGACCCAGTACTTC.

CDR3 DNA sequence: TGTGCCAGCTCACCACCCGGTGTAGTTGGCAATCAGCCCCAGCATTTT. Translating gives CASSPPGVVGNQPQHF. The chain recombines TRBV18 with TRBJ1-5; D gene uncertain. The germline CDR1 and CDR2 sequences are KGHSH and LQKENI. The CDR3 covers 16 residues. The V and J ends lost 0 bases and 2 bases respectively, with 11 bases between them.

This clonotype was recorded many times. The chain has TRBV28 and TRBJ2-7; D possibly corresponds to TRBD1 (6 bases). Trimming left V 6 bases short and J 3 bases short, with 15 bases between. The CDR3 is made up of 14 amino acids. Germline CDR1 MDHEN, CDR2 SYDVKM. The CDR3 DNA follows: TGTGCCAGCAGGCTGCTGGGACAAGACTACGAGCAGTACTTC. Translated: CASRLLGQDYEQYF.

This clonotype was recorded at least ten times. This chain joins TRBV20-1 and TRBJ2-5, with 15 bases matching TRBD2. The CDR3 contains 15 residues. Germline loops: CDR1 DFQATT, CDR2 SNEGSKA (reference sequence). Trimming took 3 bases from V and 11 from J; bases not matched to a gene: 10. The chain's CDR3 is CSARNPGLAGGRQYF. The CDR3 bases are TGCAGTGCTAGGAACCCGGGACTAGCGGGAGGTCGGCAGTACTTC.

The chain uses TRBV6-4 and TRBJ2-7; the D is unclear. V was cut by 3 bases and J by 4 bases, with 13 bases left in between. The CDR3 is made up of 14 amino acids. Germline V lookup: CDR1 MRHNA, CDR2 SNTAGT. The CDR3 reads CASSENVRGYEQYF. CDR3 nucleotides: TGTGCCAGCAGTGAAAACGTCCGCGGTTACGAGCAGTACTTC.

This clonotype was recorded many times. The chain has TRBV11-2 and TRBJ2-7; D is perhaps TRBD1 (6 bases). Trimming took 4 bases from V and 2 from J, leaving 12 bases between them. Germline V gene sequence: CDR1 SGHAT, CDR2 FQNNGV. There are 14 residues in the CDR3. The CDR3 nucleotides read TGTGCCAGCAGCTCAAACAGGGAAACCTACGAGCAGTACTTC. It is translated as CASSSNRETYEQYF.

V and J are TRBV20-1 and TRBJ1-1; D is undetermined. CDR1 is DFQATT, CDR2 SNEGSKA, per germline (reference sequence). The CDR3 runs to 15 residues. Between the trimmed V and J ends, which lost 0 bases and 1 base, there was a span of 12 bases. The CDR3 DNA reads TGCAGTGCTAGAGATCGCGAGGGAGGGAACACTGAAGCTTTCTTT. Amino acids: CSARDREGGNTEAFF.

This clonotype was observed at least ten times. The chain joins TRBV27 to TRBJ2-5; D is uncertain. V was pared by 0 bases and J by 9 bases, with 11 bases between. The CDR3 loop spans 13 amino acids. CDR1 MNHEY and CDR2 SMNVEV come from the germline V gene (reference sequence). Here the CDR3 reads CASSLSPGTAQYF. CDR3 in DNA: TGTGCCAGCAGTTTATCCCCAGGAACGGCCCAGTACTTC.

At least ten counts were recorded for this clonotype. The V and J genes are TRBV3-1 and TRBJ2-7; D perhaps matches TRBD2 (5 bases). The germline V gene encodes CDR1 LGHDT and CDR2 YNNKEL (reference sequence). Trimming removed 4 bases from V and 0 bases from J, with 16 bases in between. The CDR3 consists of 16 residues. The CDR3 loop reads CASSPDTGSLSYEQYF. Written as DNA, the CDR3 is TGTGCCAGCAGCCCTGATACGGGGTCCCTCTCCTACGAGCAGTACTTC.

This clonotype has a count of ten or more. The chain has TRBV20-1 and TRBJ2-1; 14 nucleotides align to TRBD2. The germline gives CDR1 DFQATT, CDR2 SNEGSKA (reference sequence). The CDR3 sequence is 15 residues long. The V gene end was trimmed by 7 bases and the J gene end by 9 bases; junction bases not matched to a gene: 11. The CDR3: CSVRGTSGRKSEQFF. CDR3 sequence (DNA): TGCAGTGTGAGAGGGACTAGCGGGAGAAAGAGTGAGCAGTTCTTC.

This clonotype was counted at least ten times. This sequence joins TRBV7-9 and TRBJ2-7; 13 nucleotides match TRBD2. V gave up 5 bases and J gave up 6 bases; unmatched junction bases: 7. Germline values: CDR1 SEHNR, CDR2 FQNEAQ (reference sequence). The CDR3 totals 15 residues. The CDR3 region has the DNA TGTGCCAGCAGCAGACTAGCGGGAGGAAATTCCGAGCAGTACTTC. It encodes CASSRLAGGNSEQYF.

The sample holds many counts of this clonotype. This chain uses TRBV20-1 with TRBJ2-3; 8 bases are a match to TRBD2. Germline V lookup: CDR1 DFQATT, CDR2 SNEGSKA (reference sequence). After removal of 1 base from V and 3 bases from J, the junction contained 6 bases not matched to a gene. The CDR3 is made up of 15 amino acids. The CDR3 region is CSARAPGRATDTQYF. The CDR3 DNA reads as TGCAGTGCTAGAGCCCCCGGGAGGGCGACAGATACGCAGTATTTT.

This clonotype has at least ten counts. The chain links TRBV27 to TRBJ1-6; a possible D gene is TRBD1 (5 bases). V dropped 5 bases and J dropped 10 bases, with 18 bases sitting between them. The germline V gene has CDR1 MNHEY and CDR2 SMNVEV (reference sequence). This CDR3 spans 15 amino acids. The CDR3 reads CASSPGRGSDSPLHF. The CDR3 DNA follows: TGTGCCAGCAGTCCCGGCCGGGGGTCGGACTCACCCCTCCACTTT.

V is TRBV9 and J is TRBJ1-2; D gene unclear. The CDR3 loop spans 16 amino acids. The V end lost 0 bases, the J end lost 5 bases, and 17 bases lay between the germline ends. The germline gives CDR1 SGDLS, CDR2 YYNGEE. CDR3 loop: CASSVALGQSPYGYTF. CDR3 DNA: TGTGCCAGCAGCGTAGCTCTCGGCCAGAGCCCGTATGGCTACACCTTC.

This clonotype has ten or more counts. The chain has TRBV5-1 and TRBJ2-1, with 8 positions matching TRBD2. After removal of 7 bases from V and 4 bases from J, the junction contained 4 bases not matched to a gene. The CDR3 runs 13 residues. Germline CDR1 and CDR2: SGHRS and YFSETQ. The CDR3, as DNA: TGCGCCAGCGGGGCTAGCGGGTACAATGAGCAGTTCTTC. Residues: CASGASGYNEQFF.

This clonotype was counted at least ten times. In nucleotides, the CDR3 is TGTGCCAGTAGTCACCGGGACAGGGCTCAGCCCCAGCATTTT. It encodes CASSHRDRAQPQHF. The chain joins TRBV19 to TRBJ1-5; 9 bases are a match to TRBD1. J gave up 6 bases and V 5 bases, and 5 bases lay outside the gene matches. CDR1 is LNHDA, CDR2 SQIVND, per germline (reference sequence). The CDR3 length is 14 residues. Looking up the rest from reference TRBV19 and TRBJ1-5 gives the full variable domain: DGGITQSPKYLFRKEGQNVTLSCEQNLNHDAMYWYRQDPGQGLRLIYYSQIVNDFQKGDIAEGYSVSREKKESFPLTVTSAQKNPTAFYLCASSHRDRAQPQHFGDGTRLSIL.

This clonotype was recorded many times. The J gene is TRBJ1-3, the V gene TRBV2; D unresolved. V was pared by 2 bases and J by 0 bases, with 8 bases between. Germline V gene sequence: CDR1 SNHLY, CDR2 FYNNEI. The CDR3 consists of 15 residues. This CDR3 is CASSESEYSGNTIYF. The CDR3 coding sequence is TGTGCCAGCAGTGAATCTGAGTACTCTGGAAACACCATATATTTT.

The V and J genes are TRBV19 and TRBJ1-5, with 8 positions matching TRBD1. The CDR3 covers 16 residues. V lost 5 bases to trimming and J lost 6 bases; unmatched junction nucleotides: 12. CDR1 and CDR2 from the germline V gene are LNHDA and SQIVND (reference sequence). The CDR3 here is CASSPTGGVMGQPQHF. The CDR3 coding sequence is TGTGCCAGTAGTCCCACAGGGGGGGTCATGGGTCAGCCCCAGCATTTT.

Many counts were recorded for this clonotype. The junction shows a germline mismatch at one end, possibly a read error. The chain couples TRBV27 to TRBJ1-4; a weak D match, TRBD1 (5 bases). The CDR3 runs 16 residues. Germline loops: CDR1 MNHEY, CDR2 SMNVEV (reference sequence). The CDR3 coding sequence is TGTGCCAGCAGTTTCACCGTAAGGGGTCCTAAGGAAAAACTGTTTTTT. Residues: CASSFTVRGPKEKLFF.

In DNA, the CDR3 is TGTGCCAGCAGTGAAGCCCCATACTCTACCGGAGGTTTTCATCAGCCCCAGCATTTT. This codes for CASSEAPYSTGGFHQPQHF. The chain employs TRBV2 and TRBJ1-5, with D unclear. Trimming cost V 0 bases and J 5 bases, with 23 bases left between them. Looked up from germline, CDR1 is SNHLY and CDR2 is FYNNEI. The CDR3 runs to 19 residues.

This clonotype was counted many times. CDR3 sequence (DNA): TGCGCCAGCAACCGGTTCGAGGGGGATCACACTGAAGCTTTCTTT. Translated, it gives CASNRFEGDHTEAFF. The chain carries TRBV5-1 and TRBJ1-1; maybe TRBD1 (6 bases). V lost 6 bases and J 3 bases, leaving 18 bases between the germline ends. This CDR3 has 15 residues. Germline-derived CDR1 and CDR2 are SGHRS and YFSETQ. The full variable domain, rest sourced from reference TRBV5-1 and TRBJ1-1, is KAGVTQTPRYLIKTRGQQVTLSCSPISGHRSVSWYQQTPGQGLQFLFEYFSETQRNKGNFPGRFSGRQFSNSRSEMNVSTLELGDSALYLCASNRFEGDHTEAFFGQGTRLTVV.

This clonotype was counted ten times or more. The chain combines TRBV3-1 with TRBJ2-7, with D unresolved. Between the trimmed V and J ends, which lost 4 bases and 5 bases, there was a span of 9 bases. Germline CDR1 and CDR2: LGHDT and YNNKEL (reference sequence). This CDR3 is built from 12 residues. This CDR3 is CASSRIGDEQYF. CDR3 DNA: TGTGCCAGCAGCCGAATTGGAGACGAGCAGTACTTC.

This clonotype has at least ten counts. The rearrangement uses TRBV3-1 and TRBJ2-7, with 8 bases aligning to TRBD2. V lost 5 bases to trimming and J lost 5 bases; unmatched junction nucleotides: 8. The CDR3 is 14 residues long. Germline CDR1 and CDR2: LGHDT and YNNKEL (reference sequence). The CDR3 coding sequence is TGTGCCAGCAGCAAGGGACTAGAGTTCAACGAGCAGTACTTC. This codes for CASSKGLEFNEQYF.

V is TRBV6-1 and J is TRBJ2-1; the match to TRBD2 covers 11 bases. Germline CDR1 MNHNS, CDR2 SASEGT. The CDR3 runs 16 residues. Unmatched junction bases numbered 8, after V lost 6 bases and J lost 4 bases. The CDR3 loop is CASRATSGTIYNEQFF. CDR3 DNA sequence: TGTGCCAGCAGAGCGACTAGCGGGACGATATACAATGAGCAGTTCTTC.

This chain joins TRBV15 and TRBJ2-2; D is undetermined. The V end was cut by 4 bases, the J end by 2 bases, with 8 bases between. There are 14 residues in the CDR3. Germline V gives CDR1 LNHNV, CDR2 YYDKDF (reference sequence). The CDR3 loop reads CATSMRRNTGELFF. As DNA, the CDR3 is TGTGCCACCAGCATGAGACGAAACACCGGGGAGCTGTTTTTT.

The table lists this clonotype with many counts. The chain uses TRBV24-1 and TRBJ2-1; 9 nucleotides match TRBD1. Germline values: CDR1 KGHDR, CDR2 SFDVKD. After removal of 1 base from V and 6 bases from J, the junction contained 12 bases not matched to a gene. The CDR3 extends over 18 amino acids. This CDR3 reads CATSDFGGGDRGVNEQFF. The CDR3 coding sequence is TGTGCCACCAGTGATTTCGGGGGAGGAGACAGGGGGGTCAATGAGCAGTTCTTC.